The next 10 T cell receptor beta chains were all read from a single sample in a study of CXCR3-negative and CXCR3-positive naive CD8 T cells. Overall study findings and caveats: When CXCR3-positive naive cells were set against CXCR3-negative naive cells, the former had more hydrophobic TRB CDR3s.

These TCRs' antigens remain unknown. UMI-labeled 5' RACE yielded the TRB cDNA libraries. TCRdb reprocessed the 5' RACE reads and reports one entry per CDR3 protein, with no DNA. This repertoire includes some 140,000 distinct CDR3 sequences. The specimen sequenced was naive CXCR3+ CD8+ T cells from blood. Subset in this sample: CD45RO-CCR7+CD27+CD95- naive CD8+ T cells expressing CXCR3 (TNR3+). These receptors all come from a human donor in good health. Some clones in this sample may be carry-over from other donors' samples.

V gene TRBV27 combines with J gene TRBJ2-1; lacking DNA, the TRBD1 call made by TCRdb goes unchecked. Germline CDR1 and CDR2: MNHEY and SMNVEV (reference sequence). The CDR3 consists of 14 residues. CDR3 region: CASSFGTADNEQFF.

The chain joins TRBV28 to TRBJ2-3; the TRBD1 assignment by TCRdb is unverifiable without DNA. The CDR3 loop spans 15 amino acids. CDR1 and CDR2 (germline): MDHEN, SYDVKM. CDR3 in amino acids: CASRDRRGGANTQYF. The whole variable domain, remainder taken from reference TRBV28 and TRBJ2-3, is DVKVTQSSRYLVKRTGEKVFLECVQDMDHENMFWYRQDPGLGLRLIYFSYDVKMKEKGDIPEGYSVSREKKERFSLILESASTNQTSMYLCASRDRRGGANTQYFGPGTRLTVL.

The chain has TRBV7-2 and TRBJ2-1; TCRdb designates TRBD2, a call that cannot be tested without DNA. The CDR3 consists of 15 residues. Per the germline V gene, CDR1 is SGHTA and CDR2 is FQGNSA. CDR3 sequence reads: CASRLLVRAYNEQFF. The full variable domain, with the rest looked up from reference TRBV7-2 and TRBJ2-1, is GAGVSQSPSNKVTEKGKDVELRCDPISGHTALYWYRQSLGQGLEFLIYFQGNSAPDKSGLPSDRFSAERTGGSVSTLTIQRTQQEDSAVYLCASRLLVRAYNEQFFGPGTRLTVL.

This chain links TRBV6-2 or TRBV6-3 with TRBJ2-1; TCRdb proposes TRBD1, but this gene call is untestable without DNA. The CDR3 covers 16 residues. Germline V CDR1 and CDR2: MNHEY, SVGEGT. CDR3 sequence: CASRRGAGQSYNEQFF.

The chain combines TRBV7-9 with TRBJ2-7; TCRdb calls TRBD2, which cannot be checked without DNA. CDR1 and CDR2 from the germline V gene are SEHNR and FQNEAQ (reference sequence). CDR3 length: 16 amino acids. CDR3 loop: CASSFGLAGRSYEQYF. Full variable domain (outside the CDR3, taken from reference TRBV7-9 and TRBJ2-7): DTGVSQNPRHKITKRGQNVTFRCDPISEHNRLYWYRQTLGQGPEFLTYFQNEAQLEKSRLLSDRFSAERPKGSFSTLEIQRTEQGDSAMYLCASSFGLAGRSYEQYFGPGTRLTVT.

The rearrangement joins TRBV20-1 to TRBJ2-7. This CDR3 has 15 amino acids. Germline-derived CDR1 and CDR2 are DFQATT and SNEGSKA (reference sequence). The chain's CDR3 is CSARDLEEVSYEQYF.

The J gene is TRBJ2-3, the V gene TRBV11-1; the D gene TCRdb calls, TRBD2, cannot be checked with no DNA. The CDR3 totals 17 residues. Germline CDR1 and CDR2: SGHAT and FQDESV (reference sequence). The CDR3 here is CASTSSPGLADTDTQYF.

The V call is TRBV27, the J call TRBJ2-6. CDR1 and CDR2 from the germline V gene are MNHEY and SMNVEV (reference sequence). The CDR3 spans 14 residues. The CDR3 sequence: CASSLGVGANVLTF.

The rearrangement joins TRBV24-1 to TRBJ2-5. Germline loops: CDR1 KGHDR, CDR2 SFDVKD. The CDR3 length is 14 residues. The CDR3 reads CATSDFSDRETQYF.

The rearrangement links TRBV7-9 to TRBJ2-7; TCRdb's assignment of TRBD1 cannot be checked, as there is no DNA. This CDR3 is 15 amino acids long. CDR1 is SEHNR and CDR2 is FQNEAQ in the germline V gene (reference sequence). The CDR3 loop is CASSALGKGGYEQYF.